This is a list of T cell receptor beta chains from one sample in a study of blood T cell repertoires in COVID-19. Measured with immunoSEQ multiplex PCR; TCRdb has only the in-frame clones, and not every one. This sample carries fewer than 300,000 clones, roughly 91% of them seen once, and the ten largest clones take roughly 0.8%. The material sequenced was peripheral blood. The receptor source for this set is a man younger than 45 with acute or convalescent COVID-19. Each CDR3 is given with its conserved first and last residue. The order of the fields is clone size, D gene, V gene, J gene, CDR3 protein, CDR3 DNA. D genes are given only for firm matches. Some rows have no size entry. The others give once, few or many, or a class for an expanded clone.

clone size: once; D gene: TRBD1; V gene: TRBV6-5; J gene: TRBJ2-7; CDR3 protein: CASSRDRYEQYF; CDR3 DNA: TGTGCCAGCAGCCGGGACAGATACGAGCAGTACTTC
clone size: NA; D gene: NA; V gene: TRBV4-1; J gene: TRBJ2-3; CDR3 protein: CASSQVALPVTDTQYF; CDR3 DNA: TGCGCCAGCAGCCAAGTGGCCTTGCCCGTCACAGATACGCAGTATTTT
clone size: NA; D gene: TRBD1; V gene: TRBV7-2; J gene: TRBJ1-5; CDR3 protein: CASSKGGAGNQPQHF; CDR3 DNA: TGTGCCAGCAGTAAAGGGGGCGCAGGCAATCAGCCCCAGCATTTT
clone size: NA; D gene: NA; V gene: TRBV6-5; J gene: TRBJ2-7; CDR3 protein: CASSLDRPPYEQYF; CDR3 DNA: TGTGCCAGCAGTTTAGACAGGCCTCCCTACGAGCAGTACTTC
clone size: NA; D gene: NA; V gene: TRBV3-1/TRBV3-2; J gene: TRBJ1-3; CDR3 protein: CASSLGGVGNTIYF; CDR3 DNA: TGTGCCAGCAGCCTCGGGGGGGTCGGAAACACCATATATTTT
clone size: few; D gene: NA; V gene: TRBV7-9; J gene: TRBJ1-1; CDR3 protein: CASSLAFQNTEAFF; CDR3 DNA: TGTGCCAGCAGCTTAGCATTCCAGAACACTGAAGCTTTCTTT
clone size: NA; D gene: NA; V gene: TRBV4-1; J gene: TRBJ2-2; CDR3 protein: CASSQSPGQKTGELFF; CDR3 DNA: TGCGCCAGCAGCCAATCCCCGGGACAAAAAACCGGGGAGCTGTTTTTT
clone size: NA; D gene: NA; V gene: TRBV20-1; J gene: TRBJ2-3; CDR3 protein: CSASRGLADTQYF; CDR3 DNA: TGCAGTGCTAGTAGGGGGTTAGCAGATACGCAGTATTTT
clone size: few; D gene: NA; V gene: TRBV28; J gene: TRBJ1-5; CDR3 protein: CASSPVANQPQHF; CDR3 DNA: TGTGCCAGCAGTCCCGTGGCCAATCAGCCCCAGCATTTT
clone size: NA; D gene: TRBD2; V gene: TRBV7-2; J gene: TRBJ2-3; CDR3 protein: CASSSGLVTDTQYF; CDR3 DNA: TGTGCCAGCAGCTCGGGACTAGTAACAGATACGCAGTATTTT
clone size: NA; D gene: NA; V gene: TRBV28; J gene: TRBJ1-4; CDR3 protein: CASSLLQGPTNEKLFF; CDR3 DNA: TGTGCCAGCAGTTTATTACAGGGCCCAACTAATGAAAAACTGTTTTTT
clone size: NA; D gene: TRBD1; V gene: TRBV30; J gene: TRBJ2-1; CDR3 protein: CAWSPGQGNEQFF; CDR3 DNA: TGTGCCTGGAGCCCGGGACAGGGCAATGAGCAGTTCTTC
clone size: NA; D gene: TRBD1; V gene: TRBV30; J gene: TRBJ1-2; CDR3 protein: CAWTSPGQLFYGYTF; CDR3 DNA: TGTGCCTGGACTTCCCCGGGACAGCTGTTCTATGGCTACACCTTC
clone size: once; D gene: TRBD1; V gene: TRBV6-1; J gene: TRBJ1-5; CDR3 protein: CASSEGRLTWDRELRPQHF; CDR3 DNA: TGTGCCAGCAGTGAAGGCCGCCTCACTTGGGACAGGGAACTGAGGCCCCAGCATTTT
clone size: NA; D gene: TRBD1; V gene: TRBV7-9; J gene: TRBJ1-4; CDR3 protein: CASSLIPGQLNEKLFF; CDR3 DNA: TGTGCCAGCAGCTTAATACCGGGACAGCTTAATGAAAAACTGTTTTTT
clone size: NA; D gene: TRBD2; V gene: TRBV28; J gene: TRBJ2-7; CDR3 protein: CASMELPGTSGSGRGPYEQYF; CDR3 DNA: TGTGCCAGCATGGAACTCCCTGGGACTAGCGGGAGCGGGAGGGGGCCCTACGAGCAGTACTTC
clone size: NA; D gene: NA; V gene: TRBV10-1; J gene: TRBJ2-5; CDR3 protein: CASIEGGEETQYF; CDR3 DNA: TGCGCCAGCATAGAGGGGGGGGAAGAGACCCAGTACTTC
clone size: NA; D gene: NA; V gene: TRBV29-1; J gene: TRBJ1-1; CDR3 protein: CSVYLGAQNMRGAFF; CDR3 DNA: TGCAGCGTTTACTTGGGGGCGCAAAATATGAGGGGAGCTTTCTTT
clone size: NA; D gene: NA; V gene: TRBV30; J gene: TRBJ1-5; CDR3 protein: CAWKGGGWNQPQHF; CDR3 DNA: TGTGCCTGGAAAGGTGGAGGCTGGAATCAGCCCCAGCATTTT
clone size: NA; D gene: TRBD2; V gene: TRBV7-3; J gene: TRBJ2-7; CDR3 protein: CASSLTRGDEQYF; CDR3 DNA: TGTGCCAGCAGCTTAACTCGGGGGGACGAGCAGTACTTC
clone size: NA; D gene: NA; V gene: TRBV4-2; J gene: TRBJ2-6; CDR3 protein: CASSPRGSTLGANVLTF; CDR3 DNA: TGTGCCAGCAGCCCCCGCGGGTCCACATTGGGGGCCAACGTCCTGACTTTC
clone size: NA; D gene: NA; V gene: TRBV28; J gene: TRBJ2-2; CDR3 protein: CAIRRGGWNTGELFF; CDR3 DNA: TGTGCCATCCGCCGGGGAGGTTGGAACACCGGGGAGCTGTTTTTT
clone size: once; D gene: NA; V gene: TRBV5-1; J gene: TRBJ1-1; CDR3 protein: CASSPPTGMNTEAFF; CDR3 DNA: TGCGCCAGCAGCCCACCCACAGGTATGAACACTGAAGCTTTCTTT
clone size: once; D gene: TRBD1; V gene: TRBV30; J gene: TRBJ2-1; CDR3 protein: CAWSASTKQRGRGSTYNEQFF; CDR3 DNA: TGTGCCTGGAGTGCCTCCACCAAGCAGAGGGGGCGCGGCTCAACCTACAATGAGCAGTTCTTC
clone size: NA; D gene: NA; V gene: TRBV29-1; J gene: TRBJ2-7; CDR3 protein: CSVALDTSSYEQYF; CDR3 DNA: TGCAGCGTTGCCCTTGACACGAGCTCCTACGAGCAGTACTTC
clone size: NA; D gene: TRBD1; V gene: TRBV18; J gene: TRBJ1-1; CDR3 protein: CASSMTGANTEAFF; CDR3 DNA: TGTGCCAGCTCAATGACAGGGGCGAACACTGAAGCTTTCTTT
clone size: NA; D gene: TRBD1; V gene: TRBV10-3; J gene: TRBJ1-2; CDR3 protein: CAISESMDRARNYGYTF; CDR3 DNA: TGTGCCATCAGTGAGTCTATGGACAGGGCGCGGAACTATGGCTACACCTTC
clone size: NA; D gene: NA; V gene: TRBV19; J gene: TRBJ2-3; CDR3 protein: CASSGLTVSPDTQYF; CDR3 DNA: TGTGCCAGTAGCGGATTGACAGTGAGTCCAGATACGCAGTATTTT
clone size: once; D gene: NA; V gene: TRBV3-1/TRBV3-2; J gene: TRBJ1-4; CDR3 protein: CASSQLRDEKLFF; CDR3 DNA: TGTGCCAGCAGCCAGCTGCGGGATGAAAAACTGTTTTTT
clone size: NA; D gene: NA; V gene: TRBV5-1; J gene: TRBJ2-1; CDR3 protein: CASSKQGREPYNEQFF; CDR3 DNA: TGCGCCAGCAGCAAACAGGGCCGAGAGCCCTACAATGAGCAGTTCTTC
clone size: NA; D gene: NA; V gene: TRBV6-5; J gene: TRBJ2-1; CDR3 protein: CASTWTANNEQFF; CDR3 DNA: TGTGCCAGCACCTGGACAGCGAACAATGAGCAGTTCTTC
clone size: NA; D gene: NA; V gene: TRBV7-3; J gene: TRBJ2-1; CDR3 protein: CASSSGRGTYNEQFF; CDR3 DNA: TGTGCCAGCAGCTCGGGGAGGGGGACCTACAATGAGCAGTTCTTC
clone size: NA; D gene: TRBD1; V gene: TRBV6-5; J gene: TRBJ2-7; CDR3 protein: CASRTGTGNSYEQYF; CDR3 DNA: TGTGCCAGCAGGACCGGGACAGGAAACTCCTACGAGCAGTACTTC
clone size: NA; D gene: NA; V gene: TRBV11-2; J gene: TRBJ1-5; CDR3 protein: CASSFGVRNQPQHF; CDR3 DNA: TGTGCCAGCAGCTTTGGAGTCCGCAATCAGCCCCAGCATTTT
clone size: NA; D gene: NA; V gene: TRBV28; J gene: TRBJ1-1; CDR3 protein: CASSLPHPNTEAFF; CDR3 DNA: TGTGCCAGCAGTTTACCACACCCGAACACTGAAGCTTTCTTT
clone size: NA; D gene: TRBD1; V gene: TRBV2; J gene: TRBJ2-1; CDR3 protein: CASREDRGTYNEQFF; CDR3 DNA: TGTGCCAGCAGAGAAGACAGGGGGACCTACAATGAGCAGTTCTTC
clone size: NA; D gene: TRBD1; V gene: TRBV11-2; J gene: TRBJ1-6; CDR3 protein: CASSLGQGASHF; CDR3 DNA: TGTGCCAGCAGCTTAGGACAGGGGGCTTCCCACTTT
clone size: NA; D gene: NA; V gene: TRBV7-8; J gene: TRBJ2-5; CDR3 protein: CASSLSSAGGSETQYF; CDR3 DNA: TGTGCCAGCAGCTTATCTTCCGCGGGCGGGTCAGAGACCCAGTACTTC
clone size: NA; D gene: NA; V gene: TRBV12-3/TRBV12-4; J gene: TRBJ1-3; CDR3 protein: CASRGGSGNTIYF; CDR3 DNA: TGTGCCAGCAGGGGAGGCTCTGGAAACACCATATATTTT
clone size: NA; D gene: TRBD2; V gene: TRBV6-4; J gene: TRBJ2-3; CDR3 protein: CASRAGLTDTQYF; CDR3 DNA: TGTGCCAGCAGAGCGGGACTCACAGATACGCAGTATTTT
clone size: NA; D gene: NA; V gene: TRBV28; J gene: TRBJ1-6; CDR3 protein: CASRPRLGDSPLHF; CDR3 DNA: TGTGCCAGCAGGCCGAGACTAGGGGATTCACCCCTCCACTTT
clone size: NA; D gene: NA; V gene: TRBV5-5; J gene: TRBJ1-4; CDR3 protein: CASSFLAGEKLFF; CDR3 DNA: TGTGCCAGCAGCTTCCTGGCCGGGGAAAAACTGTTTTTT